The clone carrying this T cell receptor (beta chain) was seen only a few times. Its specificity is not known. The data derive from a study of T cell repertoires in cytomegalovirus infection. Study-level information: A matching HLA type, together with CMV infection, was signaled by public TCR beta signatures.

The V gene's germline CDR1 is MDHEN and CDR2 SYDVKM. V lost 7 bases to trimming and J lost 3 bases, with 16 bases between them. This CDR3 has 14 residues. Study-wide results and limits: HLA-C-restricted CMV clonotypes gave the most frequent clonotype in two of eight donors. Pooled public TCR beta family frequency picked out CMV carriers with the relevant HLA.

TCRdb ran MiXCR on the reads and lists one entry per CDR3 protein. This table has approximately 700,000 distinct CDR3 sequences, approximately 40% appearing once. The origin of this receptor is a human donor in good health (CMV status not recorded). Some clones in this sample may be carry-over from other donors' samples. V usage is TRBV28 and J usage is TRBJ2-7; D tentatively fits TRBD1 or TRBD2 (6 bases each). Sequencing was carried out using PBMCs. CDR3 bases: TGTGCCAGCAACAAAGGGGGGAACCTCTACGAGCAGTACTTC. This encodes CASNKGGNLYEQYF.